A selection of T cell receptor beta chains follows, all from one sample in a study of pediatric ulcerative colitis. Method: immunoSEQ multiplex PCR; TCRdb's copy keeps in-frame clones and lacks some. The sample shows about 5,200 clones, nearly 90% of them seen only once. Specimen: blood. These receptors all stem from a boy aged 5 to 17 with mild ulcerative colitis. Each CDR3 is given with its conserved first and last residue. The D gene is left open where the match is weak. Size tells how often a clone was seen (once, few, many) or the class of an expanded clone, and some rows leave it out.

CDR3	DNA	J	size	V	D
CASSLDSWTGADTQYF	TGTGCCAGCAGCTTGGATTCCTGGACAGGGGCTGATACGCAGTATTTT	TRBJ2-3	NA	TRBV5-8	TRBD1
CASSPGQGASTTDTQYF	TGTGCCAGTAGCCCGGGACAGGGGGCGTCCACGACAGATACGCAGTATTTT	TRBJ2-3	NA	TRBV19	TRBD1
CASSKVLAIYEQYF	TGTGCCAGTAGTAAGGTACTAGCAATCTACGAGCAGTACTTC	TRBJ2-7	NA	TRBV19	NA
CASSFGGSVEQYF	TGTGCCAGTAGTTTCGGAGGGTCCGTCGAGCAGTACTTC	TRBJ2-7	NA	TRBV19	NA
CASSLGQGASSPEAFF	TGTGCCAGCAGCTTAGGACAGGGGGCGTCATCTCCTGAAGCTTTCTTT	TRBJ1-1	NA	TRBV7-9	TRBD1
CASSLVRGETQYF	TGTGCCAGCAGCTTAGTGCGCGGGGAGACCCAGTACTTC	TRBJ2-5	NA	TRBV7-2	NA
CATSMVGGSYNEQFF	TGTGCCACCAGCATGGTAGGGGGGTCCTACAATGAGCAGTTCTTC	TRBJ2-1	NA	TRBV15	NA
CASSPGLARETQYF	TGTGCCAGCAGTCCTGGACTAGCGAGGGAGACCCAGTACTTC	TRBJ2-5	NA	TRBV9	TRBD2
CASSDGVRDYEQYF	TGTGCCAGCAGTGATGGGGTTCGGGACTACGAGCAGTACTTC	TRBJ2-7	NA	TRBV2	NA
CASSRIGTGGKMAEAFF	TGTGCCAGTAGTCGAATAGGGACAGGGGGCAAGATGGCTGAAGCTTTCTTT	TRBJ1-1	NA	TRBV19	TRBD1
CSASSGATQYF	TGCAGTGCGAGTAGCGGGGCTACGCAGTATTTT	TRBJ2-3	NA	TRBV20-1	TRBD2
CASRRGTGTLYEQYF	TGTGCCAGCAGACGAGGGACAGGGACACTTTACGAGCAGTACTTC	TRBJ2-7	NA	TRBV6-5	TRBD1
CSVVDIGTEAFF	TGCAGCGTTGTGGATATAGGGACTGAAGCTTTCTTT	TRBJ1-1	few	TRBV29-1	NA
CASKKGSDYGYTF	TGTGCCAGCAAGAAGGGATCCGACTATGGCTACACCTTC	TRBJ1-2	NA	TRBV28	NA
CASSFRQGRFVEETQYF	TGTGCCAGCAGTTTCCGACAGGGGCGTTTCGTGGAAGAGACCCAGTACTTC	TRBJ2-5	NA	TRBV28	TRBD1
CASSSRVGAEQYF	TGTGCCAGCAGTTCGCGGGTGGGAGCGGAGCAGTACTTC	TRBJ2-7	NA	TRBV28	NA
CASSHNPNDRGKAFF	TGTGCCAGCAGCCACAACCCGAACGACAGGGGTAAAGCTTTCTTT	TRBJ1-1	NA	TRBV28	TRBD1
CASSQSPDTQYF	TGCGCCAGCAGCCAGTCCCCAGATACGCAGTATTTT	TRBJ2-3	NA	TRBV4-1	NA
CASSVGTTNEKLFF	TGTGCCAGCAGCGTGGGTACAACTAATGAAAAACTGTTTTTT	TRBJ1-4	NA	TRBV9	NA
CASSFSRRGQNEQFF	TGTGCCAGCAGTTTTTCACGCAGGGGGCAGAATGAGCAGTTCTTC	TRBJ2-1	NA	TRBV28	TRBD1
CASSLGLNSLETQYF	TGCGCCAGCAGCCTTGGACTAAATTCTCTAGAGACCCAGTACTTC	TRBJ2-5	NA	TRBV4-1	NA
CASSHLSGNEQFF	TGTGCCAGCAGCCATTTGTCCGGAAATGAGCAGTTCTTC	TRBJ2-1	once	TRBV11-2	NA
CASSLEGDAFF	TGCGCCAGCAGCTTGGAGGGGGATGCTTTCTTT	TRBJ1-1	NA	TRBV5-1	NA
CASSLGSGQGWAEAFF	TGTGCCAGCAGCTTGGGATCGGGACAGGGCTGGGCTGAAGCTTTCTTT	TRBJ1-1	NA	TRBV5-6	TRBD1
CASSSPGGQGARGYTF	TGTGCCAGCAGCTCCCCCGGAGGACAGGGGGCGCGGGGCTACACCTTC	TRBJ1-2	NA	TRBV11-2	TRBD1
CASSVRAVNTEAFF	TGTGCCAGCAGCGTAAGGGCGGTGAACACTGAAGCTTTCTTT	TRBJ1-1	NA	TRBV9	NA
CASTQPPQGGQPQHF	TGTGCCAGCACCCAACCCCCCCAGGGTGGTCAGCCCCAGCATTTT	TRBJ1-5	NA	TRBV28	NA
CASSHVRQGMEAFF	TGCGCCAGCAGCCACGTTCGGCAAGGCATGGAAGCTTTCTTT	TRBJ1-1	NA	TRBV4-1	NA
CASSPRGVDTQYF	TGTGCCAGCAGCCCCCGAGGGGTAGATACGCAGTATTTT	TRBJ2-3	NA	TRBV11-2	NA
CASSRPPSGKAYNEQFF	TGTGCCAGCAGTCGACCGCCTAGCGGGAAGGCCTACAATGAGCAGTTCTTC	TRBJ2-1	NA	TRBV2	TRBD2
CASKASYTYEQYF	TGTGCCAGCAAGGCTAGTTATACCTACGAGCAGTACTTC	TRBJ2-7	NA	TRBV6-5	NA
CASSQSAFLARGYEQYF	TGCGCCAGCAGCCAATCGGCGTTTTTGGCCAGGGGCTACGAGCAGTACTTC	TRBJ2-7	NA	TRBV4-1	NA
CASSPQTANTEAFF	TGTGCCAGCAGCCCTCAGACAGCGAACACTGAAGCTTTCTTT	TRBJ1-1	NA	TRBV4-2	NA
CASRTGPGYNEQFF	TGTGCCAGCAGGACTGGACCCGGCTACAATGAGCAGTTCTTC	TRBJ2-1	NA	TRBV28	NA
CAGIPGQFYGYTF	TGTGCCGGAATTCCGGGACAGTTCTATGGCTACACCTTC	TRBJ1-2	NA	TRBV30	TRBD1
CASSYTSTSSSTDTQYF	TGTGCCAGCAGTTACACTTCGACTAGCAGTAGCACAGATACGCAGTATTTT	TRBJ2-3	NA	TRBV28	TRBD2
CASRDSGNSPLHF	TGTGCCAGCAGGGACTCAGGGAATTCACCCCTCCACTTT	TRBJ1-6	NA	TRBV6-5	NA
CASSLSEGLGRLNEKLFF	TGTGCCAGCAGTTTATCCGAAGGACTGGGACGGCTTAATGAAAAACTGTTTTTT	TRBJ1-4	NA	TRBV28	NA
CASSIWGNQPQHF	TGTGCCAGTAGTATATGGGGGAATCAGCCCCAGCATTTT	TRBJ1-5	few	TRBV19	NA
CASSLPGTSGEIYNEQFF	TGTGCCAGCAGCCTACCTGGGACTTCGGGAGAGATCTACAATGAGCAGTTCTTC	TRBJ2-1	NA	TRBV7-9	NA
CASSLKVAGGNIQYF	TGTGCCAGCAGCTTAAAAGTCGCAGGGGGGAACATTCAGTACTTC	TRBJ2-4	NA	TRBV7-2	NA
CAWSHGVMTSTDTQYF	TGTGCCTGGAGTCACGGGGTGATGACTAGCACAGATACGCAGTATTTT	TRBJ2-3	NA	TRBV30	NA
CAISETGSGGTDTQYF	TGTGCCATCAGTGAGACAGGGTCTGGTGGCACAGATACGCAGTATTTT	TRBJ2-3	NA	TRBV10-3	NA
CASSIIGGSPGNTIYF	TGTGCCAGTAGTATAATCGGGGGTTCCCCCGGAAACACCATATATTTT	TRBJ1-3	NA	TRBV19	NA
CASSSTGNSGNTIYF	TGCGCCAGCAGCTCAACCGGAAACTCTGGAAACACCATATATTTT	TRBJ1-3	NA	TRBV5-1	NA
CASSLGEETDKQETQYF	TGTGCTAGCAGCTTAGGGGAAGAGACAGACAAGCAAGAGACCCAGTACTTC	TRBJ2-5	NA	TRBV7-7	NA
CASSARPGHGQETQYF	TGTGCCAGCAGTGCCCGGCCAGGTCACGGGCAAGAGACCCAGTACTTC	TRBJ2-5	NA	TRBV28	NA